The rows below give T cell receptor beta chains drawn from one sample of a study of CD8 T cells in Susac syndrome. MiXCR, applied by TCRdb to the immunoSEQ multiplex PCR reads, yields one record per CDR3 protein. In the table there are approximately 150,000 distinct CDR3 sequences, approximately 94% of which are singletons. The material sequenced was CD4+ T cells from PBMCs. All receptors come from a human donor with Susac syndrome. Both conserved end residues are part of each CDR3. A D gene is named only where the DNA matches it firmly.

CDR3 protein: CASTPTWGYEQYF
V gene: TRBV28
D gene: NA
J gene: TRBJ2-7

CDR3 protein: CASSPTGWSYNSPLHF
V gene: TRBV14
D gene: NA
J gene: TRBJ1-6

CDR3 protein: CASSYSSTDTQYF
V gene: TRBV6-2/TRBV6-3
D gene: NA
J gene: TRBJ2-3

CDR3 protein: CASSVDSFVNTEAFF
V gene: TRBV7-9
D gene: NA
J gene: TRBJ1-1

CDR3 protein: CASSPIRRERGNYEQYF
V gene: TRBV11-2
D gene: TRBD2
J gene: TRBJ2-7

CDR3 protein: CSVGDSFGQPQHF
V gene: TRBV29-1
D gene: TRBD1
J gene: TRBJ1-5

CDR3 protein: CATSREGDSYNEQFF
V gene: TRBV15
D gene: NA
J gene: TRBJ2-1

CDR3 protein: CASRSTRDPKRSQQYF
V gene: TRBV7-9
D gene: NA
J gene: TRBJ2-7

CDR3 protein: CSAASGLRGHNEQFF
V gene: TRBV20-1
D gene: TRBD1
J gene: TRBJ2-1

CDR3 protein: CASSSDLRISPLHF
V gene: TRBV9
D gene: NA
J gene: TRBJ1-6

CDR3 protein: CASSRDPGGTQYF
V gene: TRBV4-1
D gene: NA
J gene: TRBJ2-5

CDR3 protein: CASRRDTNYGYTF
V gene: TRBV6-4
D gene: NA
J gene: TRBJ1-2

CDR3 protein: CASRRGADTEAFF
V gene: TRBV11-2
D gene: NA
J gene: TRBJ1-1

CDR3 protein: CASSLRRDEQYF
V gene: TRBV28
D gene: NA
J gene: TRBJ2-7

CDR3 protein: CASSSIRSGELFF
V gene: TRBV11-2
D gene: NA
J gene: TRBJ2-2

CDR3 protein: CASSSLQETQYF
V gene: TRBV18
D gene: NA
J gene: TRBJ2-5

CDR3 protein: CASSPGQTNEKLFF
V gene: TRBV6-6
D gene: TRBD1
J gene: TRBJ1-4

CDR3 protein: CASAGTAAYNEQFF
V gene: TRBV2
D gene: TRBD1
J gene: TRBJ2-1

CDR3 protein: CASSFILAANEQFF
V gene: TRBV5-4
D gene: TRBD2
J gene: TRBJ2-1

CDR3 protein: CASSQGAQDRTDTQYF
V gene: TRBV4-2
D gene: NA
J gene: TRBJ2-3

CDR3 protein: CASSPQRDTGELFF
V gene: TRBV5-4
D gene: NA
J gene: TRBJ2-2

CDR3 protein: CASGFNYYEQYF
V gene: TRBV12-5
D gene: NA
J gene: TRBJ2-7

CDR3 protein: CSVTGVAGDEQYF
V gene: TRBV20-1
D gene: TRBD2
J gene: TRBJ2-7

CDR3 protein: CASTRGGAKNIQYF
V gene: TRBV25-1
D gene: NA
J gene: TRBJ2-4

CDR3 protein: CATSKEGTGYNYGYTF
V gene: TRBV24-1
D gene: NA
J gene: TRBJ1-2

CDR3 protein: CASSPLAGSTDTQYF
V gene: TRBV9
D gene: TRBD2
J gene: TRBJ2-3

CDR3 protein: CASSLADPRGGGNTGELFF
V gene: TRBV5-4
D gene: NA
J gene: TRBJ2-2

CDR3 protein: CASSPSGRHGIYF
V gene: TRBV28
D gene: NA
J gene: TRBJ2-7

CDR3 protein: CASSLPRNSYNEQFF
V gene: TRBV28
D gene: NA
J gene: TRBJ2-1

CDR3 protein: CASSLGADRSYNEQFF
V gene: TRBV5-6
D gene: NA
J gene: TRBJ2-1

CDR3 protein: CASSLSGVSDTQYF
V gene: TRBV18
D gene: NA
J gene: TRBJ2-3

CDR3 protein: CASSLWTGGSSPLHF
V gene: TRBV7-2
D gene: TRBD1
J gene: TRBJ1-6

CDR3 protein: CAKRDRGRMIGELFF
V gene: TRBV21-1
D gene: NA
J gene: TRBJ2-2

CDR3 protein: CASSQGRGDQPQHF
V gene: TRBV2
D gene: NA
J gene: TRBJ1-5

CDR3 protein: CASSQADRGGYSEAFF
V gene: TRBV4-1
D gene: TRBD1
J gene: TRBJ1-1

CDR3 protein: CATSDGFGSPLHF
V gene: TRBV2
D gene: NA
J gene: TRBJ1-6

CDR3 protein: CSVVGLAGGTGELFF
V gene: TRBV29-1
D gene: TRBD2
J gene: TRBJ2-2

CDR3 protein: CSASTQGRRSSPLHF
V gene: TRBV20-1
D gene: TRBD1
J gene: TRBJ1-6

CDR3 protein: CASSEGLDSYNEQFF
V gene: TRBV2
D gene: NA
J gene: TRBJ2-1

CDR3 protein: CASSPGQPSTDTQYF
V gene: TRBV5-1
D gene: TRBD1
J gene: TRBJ2-3